This T cell receptor (beta chain) was recorded in a study of T cell repertoires in cytomegalovirus infection. TCRdb re-called the reads through MiXCR, storing one row per CDR3 protein. The sample comprises approximately 770,000 distinct CDR3 sequences, about 29% of which are singletons, and roughly 14% rests with the top ten. Trimming shortened V by 7 bases and J by 4 bases, and 13 bases separated the two germline ends. The CDR3 loop spans 14 amino acids. In germline, CDR1 is MDHEN, CDR2 SYDVKM. With respect to this clonotype: The antigen remains undetermined.

The V gene is TRBV28, the J gene TRBJ2-2; D gene ambiguous. This clonotype originated in a human donor in good health (CMV status not recorded). Some clones in this sample may be carry-over from other donors' samples. This specimen was cultured CD8+ T cells from PBMCs, taken from culture after CMV antigen stimulation. In nucleotides, the CDR3 is TGTGCCAGCAATCAAAGGCACGTCACCGGGGAGCTGTTTTTT. Its protein is CASNQRHVTGELFF.